This TCR beta chain emerged from a study of blood T cell repertoires in COVID-19. This CDR3 spans 11 amino acids. Germline V gene lookup returns CDR1 MDHEN and CDR2 SYDVKM. V dropped 5 bases and J dropped 3 bases, with 5 bases sitting between them. Assay used: immunoSEQ multiplex PCR; TCRdb lists only in-frame clones, some missing. This sample has 150,000 to 200,000 clones, with about 83% found just once. The genes are TRBV28 and TRBJ2-7; D is undetermined. This TCR was recovered from a woman in her 70s with COVID-19, enrolled during active disease. Sequenced: peripheral blood. The CDR3 spells CASSRYYEQYF. The CDR3 region has the DNA TGTGCCAGCAGTCGTTACTACGAGCAGTACTTC.